What follows are 21 T cell receptor beta chains derived from one specimen sequenced in a study of beta chain features in type 1 diabetes. What was sequenced were expressed TCRB transcripts, since all of the isolated RNA had been reverse transcribed. Repertoires were generated with immunoSEQ multiplex PCR, while TCRdb's copy carries only in-frame clones and drops some. Altogether about 350,000 clones are present, about 19% being singletons, with the ten largest covering around 0.045%. Sequenced: naive CD4+ T cells from blood. The origin of the receptors is a woman between 18 and 30 years old in good health.

The gene calls are TRBV5-4 and TRBJ2-7, with TRBD2 matching 7 bases. V dropped 0 bases and J dropped 1; count of bases not matched to a gene: 7. The CDR3 totals 16 residues. Per the germline V gene, CDR1 is SGHNT and CDR2 is YYREEE (reference sequence). This CDR3 is CASSLAASGLSYEQYF. The CDR3 nucleotides read TGTGCCAGCAGCTTGGCCGCTAGCGGATTGTCCTACGAGCAGTACTTC. Combining the CDR3 with reference TRBV5-4 and TRBJ2-7 gives the whole variable domain ETGVTQSPTHLIKTRGQQVTLRCSSQSGHNTVSWYQQALGQGPQFIFQYYREEENGRGNFPPRFSGLQFPNYSSELNVNALELDDSALYLCASSLAASGLSYEQYFGPGTRLTVT.

The V gene is TRBV29-1, the J gene TRBJ1-2; 9 positions match TRBD1. Per the germline V gene, CDR1 is SQVTM and CDR2 is ANQGSEA. V shed 4 bases, J shed 11 bases, and the junction held 5 bases outside the gene matches. This CDR3 comprises 11 residues. In DNA, the CDR3 is TGCAGCGTTGCCCGGGACAGGGTTTACACCTTC. Its translation: CSVARDRVYTF.

This clone has more than one count but fewer than ten. V gene TRBV7-2 combines with J gene TRBJ2-5; possibly TRBD1 for D (6 bases). The CDR3 totals 14 residues. Germline CDR1 and CDR2: SGHTA and FQGNSA. Trimming took off 5 bases at V and 1 base at J, with 11 bases between the two ends. CDR3 amino acids: CASSRDTGQETQYF. CDR3 in DNA: TGTGCCAGCAGCCGGGACACGGGCCAAGAGACCCAGTACTTC.

This clone was counted between two and nine times. The chain employs TRBV30 and TRBJ1-2, with 9 bases identical to TRBD1. Germline V lookup: CDR1 GTSNPN, CDR2 SVGIG (reference sequence). CDR3 length: 16 residues. J was trimmed by 6 bases and V by 2 bases; bases with no gene match: 13. The CDR3 sequence is CAWSPQGTGRTNGYTF. CDR3 coding DNA: TGTGCCTGGAGTCCCCAGGGGACAGGGCGGACGAATGGCTACACCTTC.

This rearrangement joins TRBV29-1 to TRBJ1-6, with a possible D match to TRBD1 (6 bases). Deletions cut 6 bases from V and 3 bases from J, with 12 bases between. The CDR3 has 14 residues. The germline gives CDR1 SQVTM, CDR2 ANQGSEA. Written as DNA, the CDR3 is TGCAGCGTCAAGACAGGCAACTATAATTCACCCCTCCACTTT. It is translated as CSVKTGNYNSPLHF.

The chain joins TRBV7-2 to TRBJ1-2, with a tentative D call TRBD1 (6 bases). The germline V gene has CDR1 SGHTA and CDR2 FQGNSA. V was shortened by 5 bases and J by 5 bases, with 9 bases between the two germline ends. The CDR3 contains 12 residues. The DNA for the CDR3 is TGTGCCAGCAGCCCGCAGGGGTATGGCTACACCTTC. Translated: CASSPQGYGYTF.

This clone was recorded a few times. CDR3 nucleotide sequence: TGTGCCAGCAGCCGACAGGGGGACACCGGGGAGCTGTTTTTT. Translating gives CASSRQGDTGELFF. This chain joins TRBV7-9 and TRBJ2-2; TRBD1 aligns across 9 bases. Trimming took 5 bases from V and 3 from J; bases not matched to a gene: 1. CDR3 size: 14 residues. Germline V gene sequence: CDR1 SEHNR, CDR2 FQNEAQ (reference sequence).

This chain connects TRBV25-1 to TRBJ1-1; D uncertain. Looked up from germline, CDR1 is MGHDK and CDR2 is SYGVNS. Between the trimmed V and J ends, which lost 2 bases and 3 bases, there was a span of 16 bases. CDR3 length equals 16 residues. CDR3 protein: CASSEEGSSLDTEAFF. CDR3 DNA: TGTGCCAGCAGTGAAGAAGGGAGTTCATTGGACACTGAAGCTTTCTTT. Combining the CDR3 with reference TRBV25-1 and TRBJ1-1 gives the whole variable domain EADIYQTPRYLVIGTGKKITLECSQTMGHDKMYWYQQDPGMELHLIHYSYGVNSTEKGDLSSESTVSRIRTEHFPLTLESARPSHTSQYLCASSEEGSSLDTEAFFGQGTRLTVV.

V is TRBV21-1 and J is TRBJ2-1; TRBD2 reflects the table's D call only, with no check against the DNA. TRBV21-1 is deemed a pseudogene. The CDR3 has 16 residues. Here the CDR3 reads CASSHTLAGVYNEQFF. CDR3 coding DNA: TGTGCCAGCAGCCATACTCTAGCGGGGGTTTACAATGAGCAGTTCTTC.

The V call is TRBV11-3, the J call TRBJ1-2; D gene ambiguous. The germline gives CDR1 SGHNT, CDR2 YENEEA. The CDR3 sequence is 12 residues long. V lost 5 bases and J lost 4, with 8 bases in between. This chain's CDR3 is CASSAPGYGYTF. CDR3 bases: TGTGCCAGCAGCGCCCCGGGCTATGGCTACACCTTC.

A few counts support this clone. This CDR3 is also generated by other DNA sequences in the sample. The CDR3 protein is CASSLLGGSTDTQYF. Here the CDR3 DNA reads TGCGCCAGCAGCTTACTCGGCGGGAGCACAGATACGCAGTATTTT. This chain uses TRBV5-1 with TRBJ2-3; possible D gene TRBD2, 5 bases. V dropped 2 bases and J dropped 0 bases, with 10 bases sitting between them. CDR3 length equals 15 residues. The germline CDR1 and CDR2 sequences are SGHRS and YFSETQ.

This clone was recorded a few times. This rearrangement joins TRBV7-9 to TRBJ1-1, with D possibly matching TRBD1 (6 bases). CDR1 is SEHNR, CDR2 FQNEAQ, per germline (reference sequence). This CDR3 contains 12 residues. V was trimmed by 4 bases and J by 6 bases, leaving 9 bases between them. The CDR3 loop reads CASSSNRAEAFF. The CDR3 coding sequence is TGTGCCAGCAGCTCAAACAGGGCTGAAGCTTTCTTT. Full variable domain (outside the CDR3, taken from reference TRBV7-9 and TRBJ1-1): DTGVSQNPRHKITKRGQNVTFRCDPISEHNRLYWYRQTLGQGPEFLTYFQNEAQLEKSRLLSDRFSAERPKGSFSTLEIQRTEQGDSAMYLCASSSNRAEAFFGQGTRLTVV.

This clone was recorded a few times. The gene calls are TRBV7-9 and TRBJ2-7; the D gene is possibly TRBD2 (5 bases). V was cut by 4 bases and J by 6 bases, with 13 bases left in between. Germline values: CDR1 SEHNR, CDR2 FQNEAQ (reference sequence). This CDR3 has 13 amino acids. The CDR3 DNA reads as TGTGCCAGCAGCTGGGGAGCACTTTCCGAGCAGTACTTC. Translation gives CASSWGALSEQYF.

The chain recombines TRBV2 with TRBJ1-1, with 8 bases lining up with TRBD1. V was clipped by 6 bases and J by 2 bases; unmatched bases: 5. The CDR3 covers 14 residues. Germline CDR1 SNHLY, CDR2 FYNNEI. For the CDR3, the DNA is TGTGCCAGCAGAGGACAGGGTCGAAACACTGAAGCTTTCTTT. It encodes CASRGQGRNTEAFF.

This chain links TRBV5-6 with TRBJ2-3, with D possibly matching TRBD1 (6 bases). Trimming took off 4 bases at V and 6 bases at J, with 15 bases between the two ends. The CDR3 extends over 14 amino acids. Germline CDR1 reads SGHDT; CDR2 reads YYEEEE. CDR3 region: CASSPQGFRDTQYF. The CDR3 bases are TGTGCCAGCAGCCCTCAGGGGTTTCGGGATACGCAGTATTTT.

This clone was observed a handful of times. The chain has TRBV7-8 and TRBJ1-4; D not resolved. This CDR3 comprises 14 residues. Germline CDR1 is SGHVS and CDR2 is FQNEAQ. Trimming removed 7 bases from V and 8 bases from J, with 17 bases in between. CDR3 sequence: CASTAGRSPEKLFF. As DNA, the CDR3 is TGTGCCAGCACGGCGGGTAGGTCTCCGGAAAAACTGTTTTTT.

This clone was observed a few times. The gene calls are TRBV7-2 and TRBJ2-7, with no clear D. The germline V gene encodes CDR1 SGHTA and CDR2 FQGNSA. The germline V and J ends were trimmed by 2 bases and 3 bases, with 11 bases remaining between them. CDR3 length equals 14 residues. The CDR3 coding sequence is TGTGCCAGCAGCTTAAGTCCCCGCAGCTACGAGCAGTACTTC. Protein sequence: CASSLSPRSYEQYF.

This clone showed up just a few times. This chain uses TRBV6-1 with TRBJ2-2; 7 positions agree with TRBD2. Trimming cost V 7 bases and J 1 base; bases outside gene matches: 6. The CDR3 length is 15 residues. Per germline, CDR1 MNHNS and CDR2 SASEGT. The CDR3 DNA is TGTGCCAGCACCCCAGCGGGGTTGAACACCGGGGAGCTGTTTTTT. Protein product: CASTPAGLNTGELFF.

This chain joins TRBV7-2 and TRBJ2-3, with 10 bases lining up with TRBD2. There are 17 residues in the CDR3. CDR1 and CDR2 from the germline V gene are SGHTA and FQGNSA. V lost 3 bases, J lost 1 base, and 7 bases stayed unmatched. CDR3 residues: CASSFKAGGPGTDTQYF. The CDR3, as DNA: TGTGCCAGCAGCTTTAAAGCGGGGGGGCCAGGCACAGATACGCAGTATTTT.

The genes are TRBV5-1 and TRBJ2-7; TRBD2 agrees at 8 bases. The CDR3 has 15 amino acids. Germline lookup yields CDR1 SGHRS and CDR2 YFSETQ. With V trimmed by 4 bases and J by 3 bases, 9 bases remained unmatched. The CDR3 sequence is CASSPEAGVSYEQYF. CDR3 bases: TGCGCCAGCAGCCCCGAAGCGGGGGTGAGCTACGAGCAGTACTTC.

The chain links TRBV7-8 to TRBJ1-1; D may be TRBD1 (5 bases). This CDR3 spans 14 amino acids. CDR1 is SGHVS and CDR2 is FQNEAQ in the germline V gene. Trimming shortened V by 7 bases and J by 2 bases, and 14 bases separated the two germline ends. CDR3 region: CASTTGGINTEAFF. The CDR3 nucleotides are TGTGCCAGCACCACGGGGGGGATTAACACTGAAGCTTTCTTT.